This TCR beta chain was recovered during a study of blood T cell repertoires in COVID-19 (dated by TCRdb to the early 2020s). Study-wide context: Collaborator samples came from the United States, Italy and Spain and covered acute and convalescent phases of COVID-19. Where available, HLA class I and class II types were taken from metadata supplied by the sample provider and were not determined by assay-based typing. Subjects who had been exposed to COVID-19, were actively infected with it, or had recovered from it provided the deeply sampled blood TCRbeta repertoires that made up the dataset. Sample metadata almost always included a de-identified subject ID, COVID-19 status, age in years and sex. The repertoires were released in a freely available public database intended as a resource for research on the immune response to SARS-CoV-2. The prospective study material was composed of cDNA or gDNA derived from T cells, B-cell-depleted T cells, or PBMCs. The samples were drawn from the first 160 participants of the ongoing ImmuneRACE study and from more than 1,000 subjects provided by 6 global collaborators.

General study outcomes and caveats: Clinical and demographic metadata were provided uncurated, with the amount varying by source and participant.

Collaborating institutions collected whole blood in K2EDTA tubes following their own protocols. For TCRbeta analysis, collaborators shipped samples as frozen whole blood, isolated PBMCs, or DNA extracted from either of those sample types. TCRbeta CDR3 regions were amplified from genomic DNA using the immunoSEQ Assay, a bias-controlled multiplex PCR. For the original study's pipeline: Nucleated cell counts per sample were estimated from amplification of reference gene primers within the assay. To quantify the absolute abundance of each unique TCRbeta CDR3 rearrangement, sequence reads were collapsed and filtered. For each sample, productive Simpson clonality was calculated as the square root of Simpson's diversity index over productive rearrangements. TCRdb obtained this table from immuneACCESS and retained in-frame rearrangements with V and J assigned. These tables miss some clones; where compared with another copy, unresolved V genes account for less than half of the shortfall, and the remainder is unexplained. V and J calls and clone size follow that table, whereas D and trimming were derived from the DNA. Across this sample there are around 180,000 clones, with under 80% seen only once. The biggest ten clones account for 3% of the sample.

About this clone: It lacks a known antigen. No base qualities exist here, and no much larger clone lies one base off it.

This receptor was taken from an elderly woman with acute or convalescent COVID-19. Material: peripheral blood.

The CDR3 sequence is CASSYSETDAEAFF. The DNA sequence reads TGTGCCAGCAGTTACTCGGAGACCGACGCTGAAGCTTTCTTT. The sequence joins TRBV6-5 to TRBJ1-1; the D gene assignment is ambiguous. Cut back by 0 bases and 6 bases, the V and J ends lie 11 bases apart. Based on the germline V gene, the CDR1 and CDR2 sequences are MNHEY and SVGAGI. Taken from cysteine to phenylalanine, the CDR3 has 14 residues. The read is trimmed to its CDR3 DNA, 42 bases read in frame from base 1.